The source of this T cell receptor (beta chain) is a study of T cell changes during pregnancy in multiple sclerosis. Sequencing used immunoSEQ multiplex PCR; TCRdb keeps in-frame clones, though not all of them. The data contain around 97,000 clones, roughly nine tenths of them seen just once; the ten biggest clones take up 0.75% to 0.95%. The V gene end was trimmed by 5 bases and the J gene end by 3 bases; junction bases not matched to a gene: 7. Germline V gene lookup returns CDR1 SGHTA and CDR2 FQGTGA. The CDR3 consists of 15 residues. The material sequenced was peripheral blood, taken after pregnancy. V gene TRBV7-3 combines with J gene TRBJ2-7; TRBD1 agrees at 10 bases. This receptor was identified in a female donor with multiple sclerosis, enrolled in a pregnancy study. The CDR3 reads CASSRDRGPLYEQYF. CDR3 coding DNA: TGTGCCAGCAGCCGTGACAGGGGGCCCCTCTACGAGCAGTACTTC.